Shown below are 3 T cell receptor beta chains from a single sample sequenced in a study of glioma-infiltrating T cells. Using RNA template, CDR3s of TCR alpha and beta were amplified with iRepertoire arm-PCR. MiXCR was run by TCRdb on the multiplex PCR reads, yielding one entry per CDR3 protein. The sample records 90,000 to 100,000 distinct CDR3 sequences, around 37% being singletons. The sequencing sample was made of glioma tissue, nonneoplastic brain tissue, or PBMCs (not recorded which). All receptors come from a human donor with low-grade glioma or glioblastoma, undergoing nonglioma brain surgery, or in good health (not recorded which).

With respect to this clonotype: It may be a read error: a sequence one base away is much more abundant. The genes are TRBV2 and TRBJ2-7; D might be TRBD1 or TRBD2, each matching 5 bases. Trimming pared 11 bases from V and 2 bases from J, leaving 22 bases between. This CDR3 region has 15 residues. CDR1 and CDR2 from the germline V gene are SNHLY and FYNNEI. The CDR3 region is CAVPGRTKIPYEQYF. The DNA for the CDR3 is TGTGCCGTCCCGGGACGCACGAAGATCCCCTACGAGCAGTACTTC. The full variable domain, with the rest looked up from reference TRBV2 and TRBJ2-7, is EPEVTQTPSHQVTQMGQEVILRCVPISNHLYFYWYRQILGQKVEFLVSFYNNEISEKSEIFDDQFSVERPDGSNFTLKIRSTKLEDSAMYFCAVPGRTKIPYEQYFGPGTRLTVT.

This clonotype was detected ten times or more. The V gene is TRBV7-9, the J gene TRBJ1-6; D not certain. The CDR3 sequence is 14 residues long. V lost 1 base to trimming and J lost 5 bases, with 6 bases between them. Germline-derived CDR1 and CDR2 are SEHNR and FQNEAQ (reference sequence). DNA of the CDR3: TGTGCCAGCAGCTTAGGACCTAATAATTCACCCCTCCACTTT. It encodes CASSLGPNNSPLHF.

In its sample, this clonotype was seen many times. V gene TRBV29-1 combines with J gene TRBJ1-1; TRBD1 aligns across 8 bases. With V trimmed by 0 bases and J by 11 bases, 2 bases remained unmatched. Germline-derived CDR1 and CDR2 are SQVTM and ANQGSEA. This CDR3 has 11 residues. CDR3 protein: CSVEDNRGAFF. The CDR3 DNA reads TGCAGCGTTGAAGACAACAGGGGGGCTTTCTTT.